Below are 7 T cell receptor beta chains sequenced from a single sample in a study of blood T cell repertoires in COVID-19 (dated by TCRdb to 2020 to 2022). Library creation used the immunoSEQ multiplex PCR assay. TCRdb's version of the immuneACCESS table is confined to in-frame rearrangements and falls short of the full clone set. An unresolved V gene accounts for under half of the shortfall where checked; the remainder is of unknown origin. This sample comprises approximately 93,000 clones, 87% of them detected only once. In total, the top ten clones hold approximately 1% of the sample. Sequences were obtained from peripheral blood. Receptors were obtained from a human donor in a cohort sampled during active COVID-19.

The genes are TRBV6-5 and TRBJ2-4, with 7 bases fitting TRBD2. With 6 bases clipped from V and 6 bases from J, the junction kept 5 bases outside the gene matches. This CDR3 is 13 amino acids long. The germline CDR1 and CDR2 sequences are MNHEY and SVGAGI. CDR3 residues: CASRREGGNIQYF. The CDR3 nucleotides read TGTGCCAGCAGGAGGGAGGGAGGAAACATTCAGTACTTC.

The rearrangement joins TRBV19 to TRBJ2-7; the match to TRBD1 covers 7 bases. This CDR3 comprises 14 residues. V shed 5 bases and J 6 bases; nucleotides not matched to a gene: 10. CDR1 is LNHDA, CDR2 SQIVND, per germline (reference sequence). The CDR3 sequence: CASSSSETGLEQYF. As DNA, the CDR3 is TGTGCCAGTAGTTCATCCGAGACAGGGCTCGAGCAGTACTTC.

CDR3 nucleotide sequence: TGTGCCAGCAGCTTCGGACTAGCGGGCGAGGAAGGGCAGTACTTC. The encoded protein is CASSFGLAGEEGQYF. V gene TRBV7-6 combines with J gene TRBJ2-7, with TRBD2 identical over 11 bases. The germline gives CDR1 SGHVS, CDR2 FNYEAQ. The CDR3 extends over 15 amino acids. V shed 3 bases and J 9 bases; nucleotides not matched to a gene: 10.

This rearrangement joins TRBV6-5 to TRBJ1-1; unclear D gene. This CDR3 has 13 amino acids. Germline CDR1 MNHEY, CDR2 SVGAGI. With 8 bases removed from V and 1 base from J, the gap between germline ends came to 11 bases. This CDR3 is CASAGSRNTEAFF. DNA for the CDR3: TGTGCCAGCGCGGGGTCCAGGAACACTGAAGCTTTCTTT.

The CDR3 region is CASTPGAGVYNEQFF. CDR3 nucleotides: TGTGCCAGCACCCCCGGAGCGGGAGTCTACAATGAGCAGTTCTTC. This rearrangement joins TRBV27 to TRBJ2-1; 8 bases agree with TRBD2. Germline V CDR1 and CDR2: MNHEY, SMNVEV (reference sequence). The CDR3 spans 15 residues. The junction had 8 bases not matched to a gene; V was cut back by 7 bases and J by 3 bases.

The CDR3 DNA reads as TGTGCCAGTAGTATCGGGAGCTCCTACAATGAGCAGTTCTTC. This sequence encodes CASSIGSSYNEQFF. The chain carries TRBV19 and TRBJ2-1; D might be TRBD2 (6 bases). V lost 3 bases to trimming and J lost 0 bases, with 6 bases between them. This CDR3 region has 14 residues. Germline V lookup: CDR1 LNHDA, CDR2 SQIVND (reference sequence).

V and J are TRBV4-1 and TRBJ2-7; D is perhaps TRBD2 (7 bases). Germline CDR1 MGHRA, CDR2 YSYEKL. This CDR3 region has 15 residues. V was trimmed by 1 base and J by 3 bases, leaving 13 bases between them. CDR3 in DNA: TGCGCCAGCAGCCAAGTAGGGGGGAGGGACTACGAGCAGTACTTC. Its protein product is CASSQVGGRDYEQYF.